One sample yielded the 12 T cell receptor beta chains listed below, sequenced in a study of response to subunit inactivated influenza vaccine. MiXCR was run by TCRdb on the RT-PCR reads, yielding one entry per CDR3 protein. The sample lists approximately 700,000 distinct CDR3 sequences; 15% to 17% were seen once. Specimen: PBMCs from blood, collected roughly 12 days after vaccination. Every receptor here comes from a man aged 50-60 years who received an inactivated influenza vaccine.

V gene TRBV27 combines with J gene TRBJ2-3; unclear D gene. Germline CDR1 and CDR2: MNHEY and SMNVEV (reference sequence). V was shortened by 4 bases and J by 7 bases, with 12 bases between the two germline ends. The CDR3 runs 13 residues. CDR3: CASSSLGRHTQYF. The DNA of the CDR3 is TGTGCCAGCAGTTCCCTTGGCCGCCATACGCAGTATTTT.

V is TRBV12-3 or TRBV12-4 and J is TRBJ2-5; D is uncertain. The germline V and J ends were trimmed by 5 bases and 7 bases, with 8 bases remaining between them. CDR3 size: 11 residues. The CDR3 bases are TGTGCCAGCAGTAGCGAAGCGACCCAGTACTTC. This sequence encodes CASSSEATQYF.

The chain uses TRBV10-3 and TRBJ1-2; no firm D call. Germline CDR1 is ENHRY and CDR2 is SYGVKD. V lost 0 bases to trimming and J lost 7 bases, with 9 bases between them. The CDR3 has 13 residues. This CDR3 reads CAISESGGIGYTF. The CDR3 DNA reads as TGTGCCATCAGTGAGTCTGGAGGCATTGGCTACACCTTC.

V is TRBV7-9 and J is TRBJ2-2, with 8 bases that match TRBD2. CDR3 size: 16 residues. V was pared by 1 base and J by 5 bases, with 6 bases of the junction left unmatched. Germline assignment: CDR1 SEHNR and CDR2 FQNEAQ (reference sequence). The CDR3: CASSLESGSMTGELFF. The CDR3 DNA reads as TGTGCCAGCAGCTTAGAAAGCGGGAGTATGACCGGGGAGCTGTTTTTT. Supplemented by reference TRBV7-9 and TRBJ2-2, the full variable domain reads DTGVSQNPRHKITKRGQNVTFRCDPISEHNRLYWYRQTLGQGPEFLTYFQNEAQLEKSRLLSDRFSAERPKGSFSTLEIQRTEQGDSAMYLCASSLESGSMTGELFFGEGSRLTVL.

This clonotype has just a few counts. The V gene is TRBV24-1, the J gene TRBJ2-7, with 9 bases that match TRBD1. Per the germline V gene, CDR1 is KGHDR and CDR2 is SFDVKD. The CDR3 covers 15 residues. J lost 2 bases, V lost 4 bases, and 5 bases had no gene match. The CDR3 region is CATSDPDRGTYEQYF. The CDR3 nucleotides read TGTGCCACCAGTGACCCGGACAGGGGAACCTACGAGCAGTACTTC.

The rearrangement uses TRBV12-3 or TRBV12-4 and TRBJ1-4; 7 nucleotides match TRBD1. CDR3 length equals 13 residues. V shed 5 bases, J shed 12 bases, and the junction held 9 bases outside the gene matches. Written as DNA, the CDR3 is TGTGCCAGCAGTCCGGGGGGACAGCCGCAACTGTTTTTT. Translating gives CASSPGGQPQLFF.

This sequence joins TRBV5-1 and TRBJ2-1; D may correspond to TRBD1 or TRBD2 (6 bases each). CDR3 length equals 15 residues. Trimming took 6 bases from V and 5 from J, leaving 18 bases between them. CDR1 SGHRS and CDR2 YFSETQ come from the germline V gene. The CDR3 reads CASIPGGGSNNEQFF. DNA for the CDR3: TGCGCCAGCATCCCCGGGGGCGGTTCTAACAATGAGCAGTTCTTC. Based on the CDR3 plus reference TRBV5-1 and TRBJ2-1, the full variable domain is KAGVTQTPRYLIKTRGQQVTLSCSPISGHRSVSWYQQTPGQGLQFLFEYFSETQRNKGNFPGRFSGRQFSNSRSEMNVSTLELGDSALYLCASIPGGGSNNEQFFGPGTRLTVL.

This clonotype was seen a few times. The CDR3 reads CASSQNPRQENTGELFF. The CDR3 DNA is TGTGCCAGCAGCCAAAATCCCCGGCAGGAGAACACCGGGGAGCTGTTTTTT. The chain joins TRBV4-2 to TRBJ2-2; no clear D. The CDR3 runs 17 residues. Germline CDR1 and CDR2: LGHNA and YNFKEQ. V gave up 2 bases and J gave up 1 base, with 14 bases separating them.

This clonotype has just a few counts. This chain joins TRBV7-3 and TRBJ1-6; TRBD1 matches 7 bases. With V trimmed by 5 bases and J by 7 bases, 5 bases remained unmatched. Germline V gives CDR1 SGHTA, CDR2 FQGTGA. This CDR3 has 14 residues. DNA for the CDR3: TGTGCCAGCAGCATCGGGACAGAGAATTCACCCCTCCACTTT. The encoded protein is CASSIGTENSPLHF.

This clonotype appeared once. The CDR3 DNA sequence: TGTGCCAGCCGAAGGGGGAATGGGCCCTACGAGCAGTACTTC. Residues: CASRRGNGPYEQYF. The genes are TRBV7-2 and TRBJ2-7, with TRBD1 as a possible D gene (6 bases). The CDR3 length is 14 residues. Germline CDR1 reads SGHTA; CDR2 reads FQGNSA. V shed 8 bases and J shed 2 bases, with 16 bases lying between them.

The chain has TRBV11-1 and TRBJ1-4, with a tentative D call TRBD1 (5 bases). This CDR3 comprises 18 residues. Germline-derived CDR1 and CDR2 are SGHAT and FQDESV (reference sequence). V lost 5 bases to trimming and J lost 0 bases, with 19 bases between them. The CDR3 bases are TGTGCCAGCAGCCCGGGGTGGCCAGGGAGGTCAACTAATGAAAAACTGTTTTTT. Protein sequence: CASSPGWPGRSTNEKLFF. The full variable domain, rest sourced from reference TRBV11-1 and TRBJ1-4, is EAEVAQSPRYKITEKSQAVAFWCDPISGHATLYWYRQILGQGPELLVQFQDESVVDDSQLPKDRFSAERLKGVDSTLKIQPAELGDSAMYLCASSPGWPGRSTNEKLFFGSGTQLSVL.

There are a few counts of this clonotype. The CDR3 loop is CASRRSEIGLAGGGKGTQYF. DNA of the CDR3: TGTGCCAGCAGGAGGAGTGAGATCGGACTAGCGGGGGGTGGCAAAGGGACCCAGTACTTC. The J gene is TRBJ2-5, the V gene TRBV6-2 or TRBV6-3; TRBD2 matches 14 bases. The junction had 22 bases not matched to a gene; V was cut back by 6 bases and J by 7 bases. Germline assignment: CDR1 MNHEY and CDR2 SVGEGT. The CDR3 extends over 20 amino acids.